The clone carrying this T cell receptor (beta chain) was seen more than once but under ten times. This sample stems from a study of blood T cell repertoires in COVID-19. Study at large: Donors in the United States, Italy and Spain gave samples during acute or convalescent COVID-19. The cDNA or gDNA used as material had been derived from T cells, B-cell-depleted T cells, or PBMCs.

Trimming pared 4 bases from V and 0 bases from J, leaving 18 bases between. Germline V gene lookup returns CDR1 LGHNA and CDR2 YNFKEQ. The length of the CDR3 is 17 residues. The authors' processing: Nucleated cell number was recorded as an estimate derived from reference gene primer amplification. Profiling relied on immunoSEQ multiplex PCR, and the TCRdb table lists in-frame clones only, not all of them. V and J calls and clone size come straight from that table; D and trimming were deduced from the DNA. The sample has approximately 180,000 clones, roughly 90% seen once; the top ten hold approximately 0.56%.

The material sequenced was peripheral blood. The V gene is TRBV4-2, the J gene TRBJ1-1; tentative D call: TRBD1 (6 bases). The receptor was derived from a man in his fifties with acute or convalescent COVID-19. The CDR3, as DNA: TGTGCCAGCAGCCCTCTGTGGACAGACGCGATGAACACTGAAGCTTTCTTT. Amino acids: CASSPLWTDAMNTEAFF.